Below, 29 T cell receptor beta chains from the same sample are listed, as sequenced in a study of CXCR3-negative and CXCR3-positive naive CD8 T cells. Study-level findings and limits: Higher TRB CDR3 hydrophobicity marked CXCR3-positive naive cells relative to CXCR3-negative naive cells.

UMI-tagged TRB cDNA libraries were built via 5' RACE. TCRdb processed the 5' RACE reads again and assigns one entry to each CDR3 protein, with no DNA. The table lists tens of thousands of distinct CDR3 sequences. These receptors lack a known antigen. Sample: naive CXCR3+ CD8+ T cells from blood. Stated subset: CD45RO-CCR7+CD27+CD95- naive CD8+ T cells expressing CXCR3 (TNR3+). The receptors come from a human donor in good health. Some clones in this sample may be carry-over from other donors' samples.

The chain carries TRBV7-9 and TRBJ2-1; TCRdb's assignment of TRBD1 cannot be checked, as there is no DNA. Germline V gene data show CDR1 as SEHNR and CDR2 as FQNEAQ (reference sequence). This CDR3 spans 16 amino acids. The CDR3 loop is CASSLVPGGLGNEQFF.

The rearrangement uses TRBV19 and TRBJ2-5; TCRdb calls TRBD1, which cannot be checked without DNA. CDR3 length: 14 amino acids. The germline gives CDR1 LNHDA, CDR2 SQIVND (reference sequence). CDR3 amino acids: CASSIGTLQETQYF.

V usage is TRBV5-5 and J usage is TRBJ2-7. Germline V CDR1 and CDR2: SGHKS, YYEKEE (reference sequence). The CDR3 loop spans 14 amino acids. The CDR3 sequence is CASSGGLWSYEQYF.

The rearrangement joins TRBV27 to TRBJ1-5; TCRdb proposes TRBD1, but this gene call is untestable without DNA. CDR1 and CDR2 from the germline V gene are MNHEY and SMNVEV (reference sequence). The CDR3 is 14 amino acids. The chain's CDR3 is CASSPGQVNQPQHF.

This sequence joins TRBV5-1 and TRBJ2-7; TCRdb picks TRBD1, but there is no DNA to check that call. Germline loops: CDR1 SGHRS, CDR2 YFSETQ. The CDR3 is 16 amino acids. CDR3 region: CASSLARSAGRYEQYF.

The CDR3 sequence: CASSLFRDTIYF. The gene calls are TRBV28 and TRBJ1-3. Looked up from germline, CDR1 is MDHEN and CDR2 is SYDVKM. The CDR3 is 12 amino acids.

CDR3 in amino acids: CSARIRNQPQHF. This chain uses TRBV20-1 with TRBJ1-5. The CDR3 covers 12 residues. Germline CDR1 is DFQATT and CDR2 is SNEGSKA (reference sequence).

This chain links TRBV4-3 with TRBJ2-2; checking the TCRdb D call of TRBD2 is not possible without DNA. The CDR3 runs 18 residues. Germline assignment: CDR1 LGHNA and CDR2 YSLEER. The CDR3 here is CASSQAPGVAGGFGELFF.

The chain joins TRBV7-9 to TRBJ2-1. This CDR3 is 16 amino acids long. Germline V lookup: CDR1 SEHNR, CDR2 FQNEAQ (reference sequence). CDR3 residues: CASSTHQAFIDNEQFF.

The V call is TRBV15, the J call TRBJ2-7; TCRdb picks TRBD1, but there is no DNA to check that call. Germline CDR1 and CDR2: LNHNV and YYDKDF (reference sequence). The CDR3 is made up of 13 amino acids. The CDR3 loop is CATSRLRDYEQYF.

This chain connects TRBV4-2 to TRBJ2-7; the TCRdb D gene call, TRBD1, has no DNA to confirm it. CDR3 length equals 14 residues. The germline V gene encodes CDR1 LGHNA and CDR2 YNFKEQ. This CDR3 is CASSQVGTAYEQYF.

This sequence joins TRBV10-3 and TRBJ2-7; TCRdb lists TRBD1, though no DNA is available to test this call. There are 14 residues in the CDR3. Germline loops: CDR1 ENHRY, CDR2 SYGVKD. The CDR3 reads CAIGSGTGAYEQYF.

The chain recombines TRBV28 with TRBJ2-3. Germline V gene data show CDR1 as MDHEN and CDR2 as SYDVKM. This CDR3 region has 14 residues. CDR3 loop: CASSATASTYTQYF.

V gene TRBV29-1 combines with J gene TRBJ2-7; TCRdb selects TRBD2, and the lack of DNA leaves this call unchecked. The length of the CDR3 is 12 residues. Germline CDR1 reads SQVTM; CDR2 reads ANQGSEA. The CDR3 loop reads CSVESGSYEQYF.

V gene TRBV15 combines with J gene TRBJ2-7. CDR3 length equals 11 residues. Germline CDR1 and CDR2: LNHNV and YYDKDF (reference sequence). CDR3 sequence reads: CATSGGGEQYF. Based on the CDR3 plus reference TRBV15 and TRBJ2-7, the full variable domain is DAMVIQNPRYQVTQFGKPVTLSCSQTLNHNVMYWYQQKSSQAPKLLFHYYDKDFNNEADTPDNFQSRRPNTSFCFLDIRSPGLGDTAMYLCATSGGGEQYFGPGTRLTVT.

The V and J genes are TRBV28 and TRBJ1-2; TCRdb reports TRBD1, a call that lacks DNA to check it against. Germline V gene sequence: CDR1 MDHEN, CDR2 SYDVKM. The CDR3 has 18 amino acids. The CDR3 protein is CASSLVRIGQGAGGGYTF.

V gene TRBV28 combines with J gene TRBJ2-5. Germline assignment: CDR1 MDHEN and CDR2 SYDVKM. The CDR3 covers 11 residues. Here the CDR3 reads CASTSRETQYF.

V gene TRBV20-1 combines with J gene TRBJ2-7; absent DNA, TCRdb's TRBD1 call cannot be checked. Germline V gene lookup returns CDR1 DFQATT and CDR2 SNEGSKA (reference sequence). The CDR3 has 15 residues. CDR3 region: CSASPAGTDRYEQYF.

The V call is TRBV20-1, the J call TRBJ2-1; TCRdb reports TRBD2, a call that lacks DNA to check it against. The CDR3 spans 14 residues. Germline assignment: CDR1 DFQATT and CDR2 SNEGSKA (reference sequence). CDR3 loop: CSARVVAGSNEQFF.

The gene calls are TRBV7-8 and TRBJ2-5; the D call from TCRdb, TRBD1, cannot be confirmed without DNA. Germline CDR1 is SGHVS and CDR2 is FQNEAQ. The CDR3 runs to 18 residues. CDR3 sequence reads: CASSLDLPLTGAEETQYF.

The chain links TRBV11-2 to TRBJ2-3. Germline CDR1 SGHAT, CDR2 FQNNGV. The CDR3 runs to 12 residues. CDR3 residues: CASTTTTDTQYF.

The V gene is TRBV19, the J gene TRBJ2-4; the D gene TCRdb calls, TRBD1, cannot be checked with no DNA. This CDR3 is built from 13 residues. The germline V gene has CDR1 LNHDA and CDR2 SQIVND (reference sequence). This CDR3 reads CASSPGQGYIQYF.

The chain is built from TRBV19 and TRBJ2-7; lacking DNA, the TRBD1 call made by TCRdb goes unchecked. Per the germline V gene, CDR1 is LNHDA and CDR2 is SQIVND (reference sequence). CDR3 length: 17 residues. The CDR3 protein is CASSYGSGTGLSYEQYF. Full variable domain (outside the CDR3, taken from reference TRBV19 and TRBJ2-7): DGGITQSPKYLFRKEGQNVTLSCEQNLNHDAMYWYRQDPGQGLRLIYYSQIVNDFQKGDIAEGYSVSREKKESFPLTVTSAQKNPTAFYLCASSYGSGTGLSYEQYFGPGTRLTVT.

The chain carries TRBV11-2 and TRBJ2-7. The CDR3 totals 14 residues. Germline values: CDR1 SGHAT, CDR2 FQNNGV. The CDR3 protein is CASSLQGGFYEQYF. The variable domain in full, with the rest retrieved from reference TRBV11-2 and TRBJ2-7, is EAGVAQSPRYKIIEKRQSVAFWCNPISGHATLYWYQQILGQGPKLLIQFQNNGVVDDSQLPKDRFSAERLKGVDSTLKIQPAKLEDSAVYLCASSLQGGFYEQYFGPGTRLTVT.

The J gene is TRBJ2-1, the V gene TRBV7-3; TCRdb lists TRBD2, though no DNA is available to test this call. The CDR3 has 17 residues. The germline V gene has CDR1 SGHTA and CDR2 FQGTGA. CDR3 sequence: CASSLRPGTSGSHEQFF.

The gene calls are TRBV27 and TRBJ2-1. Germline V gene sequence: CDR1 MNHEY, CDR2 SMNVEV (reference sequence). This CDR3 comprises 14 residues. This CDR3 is CASSSHYSDNEQFF.

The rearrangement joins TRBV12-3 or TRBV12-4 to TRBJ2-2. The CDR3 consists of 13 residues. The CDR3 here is CASSLAVTGELFF.

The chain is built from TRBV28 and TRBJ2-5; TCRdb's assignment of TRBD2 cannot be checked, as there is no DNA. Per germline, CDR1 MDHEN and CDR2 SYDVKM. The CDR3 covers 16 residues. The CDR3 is CASSTERGASQETQYF.

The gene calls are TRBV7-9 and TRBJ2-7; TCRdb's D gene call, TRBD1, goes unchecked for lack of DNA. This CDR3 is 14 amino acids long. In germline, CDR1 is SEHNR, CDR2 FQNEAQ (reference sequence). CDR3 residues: CASSAPGMAYEQYF. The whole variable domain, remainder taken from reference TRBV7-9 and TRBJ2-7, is DTGVSQNPRHKITKRGQNVTFRCDPISEHNRLYWYRQTLGQGPEFLTYFQNEAQLEKSRLLSDRFSAERPKGSFSTLEIQRTEQGDSAMYLCASSAPGMAYEQYFGPGTRLTVT.